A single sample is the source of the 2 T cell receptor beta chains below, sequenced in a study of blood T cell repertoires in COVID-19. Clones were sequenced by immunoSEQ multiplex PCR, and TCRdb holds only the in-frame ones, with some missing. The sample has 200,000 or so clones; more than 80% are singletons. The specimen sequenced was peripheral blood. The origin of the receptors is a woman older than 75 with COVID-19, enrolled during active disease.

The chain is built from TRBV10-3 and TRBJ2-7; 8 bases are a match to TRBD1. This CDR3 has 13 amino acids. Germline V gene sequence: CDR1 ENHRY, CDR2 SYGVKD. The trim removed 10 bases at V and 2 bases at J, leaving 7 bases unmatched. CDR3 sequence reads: CATGGQVTYEQYF. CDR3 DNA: TGTGCCACAGGGGGACAGGTGACCTACGAGCAGTACTTC.

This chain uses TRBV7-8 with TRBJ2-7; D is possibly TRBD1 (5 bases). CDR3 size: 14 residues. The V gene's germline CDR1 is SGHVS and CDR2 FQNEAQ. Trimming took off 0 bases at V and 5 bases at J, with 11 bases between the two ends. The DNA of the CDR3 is TGTGCCAGCAGCTTAGCGCTGTGGGGCGACGAGCAGTACTTC. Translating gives CASSLALWGDEQYF.